Listed below are T cell receptor beta chains from one sample, sequenced in a study of T cells after yellow fever vaccination. One entry per CDR3 protein results from TCRdb running MiXCR on the 5' RACE reads. Here the sample spans roughly 74,000 distinct CDR3 sequences, approximately 6.5% being singletons. The sequencing used CD8+ T cells sorted from PBMCs, collected about 5 days after the first yellow fever vaccination. These receptors were collected from a man aged 18-30 years who received the YFV17D yellow fever vaccine. CDR3s include the opening cysteine and the closing phenylalanine or tryptophan. D genes are given only for firm matches. Clone size is stated in some rows and not others, as once, few, many or a class when expanded.

-,TRBV29-1,-,TRBJ2-1,TGCAGCGTTACGAGGTCTCGGGTAAGCAATGAGCAGTTCTTC,CSVTRSRVSNEQFF
many,TRBV29-1,TRBD1,TRBJ1-1,TGCAGCGTGGGACAGGGTGAAGCTTTCTTT,CSVGQGEAFF
few,TRBV7-9,-,TRBJ1-1,TGTGCCAGCAGCCCGAAGGGGGGTTTCGAGGACACTGAAGCTTTCTTT,CASSPKGGFEDTEAFF
-,TRBV21-1,-,TRBJ2-2,TGTGCCAGCAGCGCAAGCGGGACGAACACCGGGGAGCTGTTTTTT,CASSASGTNTGELFF
few,TRBV6-6,-,TRBJ1-1,TGTGCCAGCGTTGCGAACACTGAAGCTTTCTTT,CASVANTEAFF
-,TRBV3-1,TRBD1,TRBJ2-7,TGTGCCAGCAGCCAAGGGGTCCCCGGGACAGCATACGAGCAGTACTTC,CASSQGVPGTAYEQYF
many,TRBV4-3,-,TRBJ2-2,TGCGCCAGCAGCCAAGATCGCGGAGTCCCCGGGGAGCTGTTTTTT,CASSQDRGVPGELFF
few,TRBV7-6,-,TRBJ2-3,TGTGCCAGCAGCTTAGTGGGGGGCACAGATACGCAGTATTTT,CASSLVGGTDTQYF
few,TRBV20-1,-,TRBJ1-4,TGCAGTGCTCGATCTTATAGGGCCCAACGGGAAAAACTGTTTTTT,CSARSYRAQREKLFF
-,TRBV12-3/TRBV12-4,TRBD2,TRBJ2-2,TGTGCCAGCAGGCCCTCTAGCGGCCTGAACACCGGGGAGCTGTTTTTT,CASRPSSGLNTGELFF
few,TRBV7-9,-,TRBJ2-6,TGTGCCAGCACTGTGGGGGTTCCTTTCTCTGGGGCCAACGTCCTGACTTTC,CASTVGVPFSGANVLTF
many,TRBV7-2,-,TRBJ2-5,TGTGCCAGCAGACCGAGTGGGCTCCTTTTAGAGACCCAGTACTTC,CASRPSGLLLETQYF
many,TRBV21-1,-,TRBJ2-5,TGTGCCAGCAGCAGAAACCCACAGGGATTCAAAAAGACCCAGTACTTC,CASSRNPQGFKKTQYF
-,TRBV7-2,-,TRBJ1-2,TGTGCCAGCAGTCAAGGCACCGAGGTTGACTTC,CASSQGTEVDF
-,TRBV24-1,-,TRBJ2-3,TGTGCCACCAGTGACCTTGGACAGCCAGATACGCAGTATTTT,CATSDLGQPDTQYF
-,TRBV7-9,-,TRBJ2-2,TGTGCCAGCAGCTCAAGGAGGAGGGACACCGGGGAGCTGTTTTTT,CASSSRRRDTGELFF
many,TRBV6-2/TRBV6-3,-,TRBJ1-5,TGTGCCAGCAGTTCCACCGGAGGGGTCCATCAGCCCCAGCATTTT,CASSSTGGVHQPQHF
few,TRBV4-3,TRBD1,TRBJ1-3,TGCGCCAGCAGCCAAGATCTCGGACAGGGCTCTGGAAACACCATATATTTT,CASSQDLGQGSGNTIYF
many,TRBV7-9,-,TRBJ1-6,TGTGCCAGCAGCTTCGCAGGCTCCTATAATTCACCCCTCCACTTT,CASSFAGSYNSPLHF
-,TRBV4-3,-,TRBJ2-3,TGCGCCAGCAGCCAAGACGGGGGCACAGATACGCAGTATTTT,CASSQDGGTDTQYF
-,TRBV20-1,TRBD1,TRBJ1-1,TGCAGTGCTCGCGGCAGGGGGCTAGGCACTGAAGCTTTCTTT,CSARGRGLGTEAFF
many,TRBV7-2,-,TRBJ1-2,TGTGCCAGCAGCTTAATGGGAGGAGGGGACTCTAACTATGGCTACACCTTC,CASSLMGGGDSNYGYTF
-,TRBV7-9,-,TRBJ2-3,TGTGCCAGCAGCCATGGACGGACAGATACGCAGTATTTT,CASSHGRTDTQYF
-,TRBV28,TRBD1,TRBJ1-5,TGTGCCAGCAGTTTAGTGGGAGGACAGGGGAATCAGCCCCAGCATTTT,CASSLVGGQGNQPQHF
many,TRBV6-5,-,TRBJ1-2,TGTGCCAGCAGTTCCCTCACTCAGTGGTATGGCTACACCTTC,CASSSLTQWYGYTF
few,TRBV7-8,TRBD1,TRBJ1-2,TGTGCCAGCAGCTCCCCCGGACAGGGCTTAGGTTATGGCTACACCTTC,CASSSPGQGLGYGYTF
-,TRBV30,-,TRBJ2-1,TGTGCCTGGAGTAATCTTATCAATGAGCAGTTCTTC,CAWSNLINEQFF
many,TRBV10-2,-,TRBJ2-1,TGCGCCAGCATTGTCGACAGAAGCTCCTACAATGAGCAGTTCTTC,CASIVDRSSYNEQFF
-,TRBV5-1,-,TRBJ1-1,TGCGCCAGCAGGGGGATCACTGAAGCTTTCTTT,CASRGITEAFF
-,TRBV4-1,TRBD2,TRBJ2-1,TGCGCCAGCAGCCCGACTAGCGGGGGGTTCACTGAGCAGTTCTTC,CASSPTSGGFTEQFF
many,TRBV18,-,TRBJ1-5,TGTGCCAGCTCACCACGTGGATTTAGCAATCAGCCCCAGCATTTT,CASSPRGFSNQPQHF
-,TRBV4-1,-,TRBJ1-1,TGCGCCAGCAGCCAATATTGGGTGGGTTCCCCTGAAGCTTTCTTT,CASSQYWVGSPEAFF
many,TRBV4-1,-,TRBJ2-1,TGCGCCAGCAGCCAAGCTCCGGGAAGCAACTTCGGCTACAATGAGCAGTTCTTC,CASSQAPGSNFGYNEQFF
few,TRBV19,-,TRBJ2-7,TGTGCCAGTAGTATAGCTGAGAGCTCCTACGAGCAGTACTTC,CASSIAESSYEQYF
many,TRBV29-1,TRBD1,TRBJ2-2,TGCAGCGTTGACGCTAACAGGGGCGCCCCCGGGGAGCTGTTTTTT,CSVDANRGAPGELFF
few,TRBV7-2,TRBD2,TRBJ2-5,TGTGCCAGCAGCTTAGTGGGGGGGGGACTCCAAGAGACCCAGTACTTC,CASSLVGGGLQETQYF
many,TRBV12-3/TRBV12-4,-,TRBJ2-2,TGTGCCAGCAGTTTTACCGGGGAGCTGTTTTTT,CASSFTGELFF
many,TRBV5-1,TRBD1,TRBJ1-2,TGCGCCAGCAGCTTGTATGGACAGGGGGCGGATGGCTACACCTTC,CASSLYGQGADGYTF
-,TRBV7-2,-,TRBJ2-1,TGTGCCAGCAGCTTGGCAGCTAACAATGAGCAGTTCTTC,CASSLAANNEQFF
many,TRBV7-8,-,TRBJ2-2,TGTGCCAGCAGCTACTTCCGGACAGCGAACACCGGGGAGCTGTTTTTT,CASSYFRTANTGELFF
few,TRBV3-1,TRBD1,TRBJ1-2,TGTGCCAGCAGCCTAATGACAGGGGGCGCGGGCTACACCTTC,CASSLMTGGAGYTF
few,TRBV7-9,TRBD1,TRBJ2-1,TGTGCCAGCAGCTTGGGGACAGGGGTGTTCTTC,CASSLGTGVFF
many,TRBV7-9,TRBD2,TRBJ2-5,TGTGCCAGCAGCCTCGGACTAGCGGGGGCAGTAGAGACCCAGTACTTC,CASSLGLAGAVETQYF
many,TRBV6-5,-,TRBJ2-7,TGTGCCAGCGGATCCTACGAGCAGTACTTC,CASGSYEQYF
many,TRBV12-3/TRBV12-4,TRBD1,TRBJ2-7,TGTGCCAGCAGTTTCGGGACAGGGGACTTCTACGAGCAGTACTTC,CASSFGTGDFYEQYF
-,TRBV7-8,-,TRBJ1-5,TGTGCCAGCAGCTCTCGGCGGGGAGAGGGCAATCAGCCCCAGCATTTT,CASSSRRGEGNQPQHF
-,TRBV9,-,TRBJ2-2,TGTGCCAGCGGTGGAGCCGGGTCTCAGCCAGGGGAGCTGTTTTTT,CASGGAGSQPGELFF
many,TRBV7-9,-,TRBJ2-3,TGTGCCACCGAATTCAGACCGAGCACAGATACGCAGTATTTT,CATEFRPSTDTQYF
many,TRBV12-5,TRBD1,TRBJ1-1,TGTGCTAGTGGTTTGGAAACGACAGGGCGCACTGAAGCTTTCTTT,CASGLETTGRTEAFF
many,TRBV27,TRBD1,TRBJ1-2,TGTGCCAGTCGACAGGGATCGAACTATGGCTACACCTTC,CASRQGSNYGYTF
few,TRBV5-1,-,TRBJ2-3,TGCGCCAGCAGCTCTGGAGATAGCACAGATACGCAGTATTTT,CASSSGDSTDTQYF
many,TRBV27,-,TRBJ2-6,TGTGCCAGCAGTCCGCCTTACTCTGGGGCCAACGTCCTGACTTTC,CASSPPYSGANVLTF
-,TRBV9,TRBD2,TRBJ2-3,TGTGCCAGCAGCATGCTGAGCGGGGGCCACACAGATACGCAGTATTTT,CASSMLSGGHTDTQYF
many,TRBV2,TRBD1,TRBJ2-7,TGTGCCAGCAAAGCAGGGGGCTCCTACGAGCAGTACTTC,CASKAGGSYEQYF
medium-sized,TRBV5-1,-,TRBJ2-3,TGCGCCAGCAGCCCGGGGCCAGATACGCAGTATTTT,CASSPGPDTQYF
many,TRBV12-3/TRBV12-4,TRBD1,TRBJ1-5,TGTGCCAGCAGTTTAGTGGGGACAGTTTATAGCAATCAGCCCCAGCATTTT,CASSLVGTVYSNQPQHF
few,TRBV4-1,TRBD2,TRBJ2-7,TGCGCCAGCAGCCAAGAGGGGATAGCGGGGGATTTATCCTACGAGCAGTACTTC,CASSQEGIAGDLSYEQYF